Each of the 7 T cell receptor beta chains below was sequenced from the same sample in a study of beta chain features in type 1 diabetes (dated by TCRdb to the late 2010s). Beyond this particular receptor, the publication reports: Type 1 diabetes patients showed a moderate but significant shortening of TCRB CDR3 length in all four CD4+ subsets.

Libraries were built with the immunoSEQ multiplex PCR assay. The entire isolated RNA was reverse transcribed using the High Capacity cDNA Reverse Transcription Kit, and thus expressed TCRB transcripts were sequenced. As stored in TCRdb, this immuneACCESS dataset retains in-frame rearrangements with V and J assigned. A fraction of the clones does not appear; measured against another copy, unresolved V genes explain less than half of the discrepancy, and the remainder lacks a known reason. The sample has 300,000 or so clones on record, approximately 10% of them singletons. Roughly 1% of the sample lies in the top ten. Their antigens remain unidentified. Sequences were obtained from central memory CD4+ T cells from blood. The receptors come from a man aged 25 to 45 with type 1 diabetes.

This clone was observed a few times. The CDR3 loop is CASSYSIGNTGELFF. In DNA form, the CDR3 reads TGTGCCAGCAGTTACTCGATTGGGAACACCGGGGAGCTGTTTTTT. The chain joins TRBV6-5 to TRBJ2-2, with D hard to call. The CDR3 consists of 15 residues. The germline V and J ends were trimmed by 0 bases and 1 base, with 6 bases remaining between them. Germline V lookup: CDR1 MNHEY, CDR2 SVGAGI.

Many counts were recorded for this clone. V and J are TRBV5-6 and TRBJ1-1, with a possible D match to TRBD1 (6 bases). The germline V and J ends were trimmed by 0 bases and 1 base, with 10 bases remaining between them. Germline-derived CDR1 and CDR2 are SGHDT and YYEEEE. The CDR3 spans 15 residues. The CDR3, as DNA: TGTGCCAGCAGCTTGGCCCCGGGGGCGAACACTGAAGCTTTCTTT. Translating it yields CASSLAPGANTEAFF.

The table lists this clone with a few counts. The rearrangement joins TRBV5-4 to TRBJ1-6; TRBD1 agrees at 8 bases. Looked up from germline, CDR1 is SGHNT and CDR2 is YYREEE (reference sequence). J gave up 14 bases and V 0 bases, and 16 bases lay outside the gene matches. The CDR3 loop spans 17 amino acids. In DNA, the CDR3 is TGTGCCAGCAGCTTGGATCGGTGGTTCAGGGGGCGCGGGTCCCTCCACTTT. This encodes CASSLDRWFRGRGSLHF.

Only a few counts were recorded for this clone. The rearrangement uses TRBV7-9 and TRBJ1-2; D gene uncertain. CDR1 is SEHNR and CDR2 is FQNEAQ in the germline V gene (reference sequence). This CDR3 is 14 amino acids long. Trimming took off 2 bases at V and 8 bases at J, with 15 bases between the two ends. CDR3: CASSLIAGVGGYTF. CDR3 nucleotide sequence: TGTGCCAGCAGCTTAATTGCGGGTGTTGGCGGCTACACCTTC.

This clone was recorded a few times. This specimen includes other DNA sequences encoding the same CDR3. The chain is built from TRBV4-3 and TRBJ2-1; 12 nucleotides agree with TRBD2. The CDR3 length is 15 residues. The junction had 4 bases not matched to a gene; V was cut back by 6 bases and J by 4 bases. Germline CDR1 reads LGHNA; CDR2 reads YSLEER. CDR3 amino acids: CASSLTSGGYNEQFF. The CDR3 DNA reads as TGCGCCAGCAGTCTGACTAGCGGGGGTTACAATGAGCAGTTCTTC.

This chain joins TRBV21-1 and TRBJ1-6. TRBV21-1 is a documented pseudogene. CDR3 length: 16 residues. The CDR3 reads CASSKAGERCNSPLHF. The CDR3 bases are TGTGCCAGCAGCAAAGCTGGGGAGCGCTGCAATTCACCCCTCCACTTT.

The CDR3 loop reads CASSLQGVRNYGYTF. The CDR3 DNA reads as TGTGCCAGCAGTTTACAGGGAGTAAGGAACTATGGCTACACCTTC. The chain has TRBV27 and TRBJ1-2; maybe TRBD1 (5 bases). Trimming took 2 bases from V and 2 from J, leaving 12 bases between them. The CDR3 has 15 residues. Germline V gene lookup returns CDR1 MNHEY and CDR2 SMNVEV (reference sequence).